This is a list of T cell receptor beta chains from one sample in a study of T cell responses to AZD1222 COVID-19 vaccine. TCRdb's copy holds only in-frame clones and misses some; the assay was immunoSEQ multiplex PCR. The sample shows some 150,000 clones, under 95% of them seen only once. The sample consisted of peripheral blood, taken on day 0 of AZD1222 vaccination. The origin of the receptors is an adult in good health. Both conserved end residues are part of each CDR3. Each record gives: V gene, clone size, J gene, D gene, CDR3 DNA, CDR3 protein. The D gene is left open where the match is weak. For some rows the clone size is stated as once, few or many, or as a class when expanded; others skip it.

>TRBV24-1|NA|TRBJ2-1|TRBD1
TGTGCCACCAGTGAGCCCCCGGGACAGGCAATCGATGAGCAGTTCTTC
CATSEPPGQAIDEQFF
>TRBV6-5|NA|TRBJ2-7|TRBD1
TGTGCCAGCATTAAGGACAGGGTAAAGGGCGAGCAGTACTTC
CASIKDRVKGEQYF
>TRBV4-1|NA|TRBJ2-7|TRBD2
TGCGCCAGCAGCCAGACGACTAGCGTTCACGAGCAGTACTTC
CASSQTTSVHEQYF
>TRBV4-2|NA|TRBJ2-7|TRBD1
TGTGCCAGCAGCCAAGATCTCCAGGGGGCTCGAGAGCAGTACTTC
CASSQDLQGAREQYF
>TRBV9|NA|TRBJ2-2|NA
TGTGCCAGCAGCGTAGGCCCAGGGGGGAGAGGGGCCCATGGCGGGGAGCTGTTTTTT
CASSVGPGGRGAHGGELFF
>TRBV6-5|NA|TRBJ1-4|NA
TGTGCCAGCAGTTTAGAGACGGACCTTAATGAAAAACTGTTTTTT
CASSLETDLNEKLFF
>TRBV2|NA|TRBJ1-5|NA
TGTGCCAGCAGTGGAGGGCCTAGCAATCAGCCCCAGCATTTT
CASSGGPSNQPQHF
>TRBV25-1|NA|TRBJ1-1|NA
TGTGCCAGCAGTGAAACGACAGACACTGAAGCTTTCTTT
CASSETTDTEAFF
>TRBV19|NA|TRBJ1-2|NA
TGTGCCAGTAGCCTACTGATGGGACAAGCTAACTATGGCTACACCTTC
CASSLLMGQANYGYTF
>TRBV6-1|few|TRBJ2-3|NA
TGTGCCAGCAGTGAAACGGCGGCGGGATCAGATACGCAGTATTTT
CASSETAAGSDTQYF
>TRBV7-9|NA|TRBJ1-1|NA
TGTGCCAGCAGCTGGGTGGGCGGCCTTGAAGCTTTCTTT
CASSWVGGLEAFF
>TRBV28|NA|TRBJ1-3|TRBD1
TGTGCCAGCAGTCCCAGGACAGGGGCTGGAAACACCATATATTTT
CASSPRTGAGNTIYF
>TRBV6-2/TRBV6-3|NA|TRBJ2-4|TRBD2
TGTGCCAGCAGTTTAGCGGGAGCCCAAAACATTCAGTACTTC
CASSLAGAQNIQYF
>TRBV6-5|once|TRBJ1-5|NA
TGTGCCAGCAGCCAAACCCAGGGAAATCAGCCCCAGCATTTT
CASSQTQGNQPQHF
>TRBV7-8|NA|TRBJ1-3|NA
TGTGCCAGCAGCTTAAATCTAGGGTTACATGGAAACACCATATATTTT
CASSLNLGLHGNTIYF
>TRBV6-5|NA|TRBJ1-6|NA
TGTGCCAGCAGAATGGGGGGCGGCCGGGATTCACCCCTCCACTTT
CASRMGGGRDSPLHF
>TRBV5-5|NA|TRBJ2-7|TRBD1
TGTGCCAGCAGCTTGGGGGACAGTGATCTAGGGCAGTACTTC
CASSLGDSDLGQYF
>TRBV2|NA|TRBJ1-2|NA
TGTGCCAGCAGTCGGGTTCCCGACCTCTATGGCTACACCTTC
CASSRVPDLYGYTF
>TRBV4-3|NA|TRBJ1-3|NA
TGCGCCAGCAGCCAAGATACGAGTCGAAACACCATATATTTT
CASSQDTSRNTIYF
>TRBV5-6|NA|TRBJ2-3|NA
TGTGCCAGCAGCGGCGGGCGCACAGATACGCAGTATTTT
CASSGGRTDTQYF
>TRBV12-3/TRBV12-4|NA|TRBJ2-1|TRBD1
TGTGCCAGCAAGACAGGGGTGGCAAATGAGCAGTTCTTC
CASKTGVANEQFF
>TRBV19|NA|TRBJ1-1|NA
TGTGCCAGTAGTGGGGGGGGGTACACTGAAGCTTTCTTT
CASSGGGYTEAFF
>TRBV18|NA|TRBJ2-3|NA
TGTGCCAGCTCACCCGACAGACTCACAGATACGCAGTATTTT
CASSPDRLTDTQYF
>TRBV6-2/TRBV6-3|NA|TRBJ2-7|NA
TGTGCCAGCAGCCCCCGGGTTCCCTACGAGCAGTACTTC
CASSPRVPYEQYF
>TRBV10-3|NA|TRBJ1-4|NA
TGTGCCATCAGCCGGGACTCACAAGCGGAAAAACTGTTTTTT
CAISRDSQAEKLFF
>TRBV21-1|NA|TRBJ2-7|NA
TGTGCCAGCAGCACCAGCACCCGCGGGGGGCGACCCTACGAGCAGTACTTC
CASSTSTRGGRPYEQYF
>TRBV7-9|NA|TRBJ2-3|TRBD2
TGTGCCAGCAGCTCCCTTGGGACTAGTTATGATACGCAGTATTTT
CASSSLGTSYDTQYF
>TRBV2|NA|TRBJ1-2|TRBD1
TGTGCCAGGTTCGCGGGGACAGGGCAGGCTAACTATGGCTACACCTTC
CARFAGTGQANYGYTF
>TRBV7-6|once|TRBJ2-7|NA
TGTGCCAGCAGTTACAAATCAGGGCCCTACGAGCAGTACTTC
CASSYKSGPYEQYF
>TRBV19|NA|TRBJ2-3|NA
TGTGCCAGTAGGCCCTTAGACGGGAGCACAGATACGCAGTATTTT
CASRPLDGSTDTQYF
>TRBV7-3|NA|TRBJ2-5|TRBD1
TGTGCCAGCAGCTTATTGGGGACAGGGGGAGAGACCCAGTACTTC
CASSLLGTGGETQYF
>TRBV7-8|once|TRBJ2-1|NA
TGTGCCAGCAGCTTAGTTCCGGGCTCCTACAATGAGCAGTTCTTC
CASSLVPGSYNEQFF
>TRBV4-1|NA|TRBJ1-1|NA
TGCGCCAGCAGCCAGAGGATGAACACTGAAGCTTTCTTT
CASSQRMNTEAFF
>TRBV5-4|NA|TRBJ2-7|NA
TGTGCCAGCAGCTGGGGACCTCCCTACGAGCAGTACTTC
CASSWGPPYEQYF
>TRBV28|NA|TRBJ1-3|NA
TGTGCCAGCAGCCCGGCCGGGGGGCAAGCTGGAAACACCATATATTTT
CASSPAGGQAGNTIYF
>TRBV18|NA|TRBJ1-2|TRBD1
TGTGCCAGCTCACCCCCGACAGGGTCATATGGCTACACCTTC
CASSPPTGSYGYTF
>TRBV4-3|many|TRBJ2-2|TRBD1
TGCGCCAGCAGCCCAGGACAGGATTTCACCGGGGAGCTGTTTTTT
CASSPGQDFTGELFF
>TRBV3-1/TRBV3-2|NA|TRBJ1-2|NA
TGTGCCAGCAGCCAAGGGGTGTGGTACACCTTC
CASSQGVWYTF
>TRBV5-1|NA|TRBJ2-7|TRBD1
TGCGCCAGCAGCCAGACAGGGGTCCCCTACGAGCAGTACTTC
CASSQTGVPYEQYF
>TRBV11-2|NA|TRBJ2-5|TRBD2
TGTGCCAGCAGCTTGATCTCCCTAGCGGAGGGGCCCAATGCTCAGTACTTC
CASSLISLAEGPNAQYF
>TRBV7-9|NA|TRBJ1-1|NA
TGTGCCAGCAGCATTTTGACCGGCGGGACCACTGAAGCTTTCTTT
CASSILTGGTTEAFF
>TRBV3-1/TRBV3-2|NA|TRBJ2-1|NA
TGTGCCAGCAGCCCTATTATGGGGTTTTGGGAGTTCTTC
CASSPIMGFWEFF
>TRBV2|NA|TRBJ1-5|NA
TGTGCCAGCAGTGCAGGGCTAAGCAATCAGCCCCAGCATTTT
CASSAGLSNQPQHF
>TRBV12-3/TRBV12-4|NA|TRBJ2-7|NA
TGTGCCAGCAGTCCGCACCCTAGCTACGAGCAGTACTTC
CASSPHPSYEQYF